The next 19 T cell receptor beta chains were all read from a single sample in a study of blood T cell repertoires in COVID-19. Assay used: immunoSEQ multiplex PCR; TCRdb lists only in-frame clones, some missing. Of 15,000 to 20,000 clones listed, roughly 89% are singletons. Material for sequencing was peripheral blood. All receptors derive from a woman aged 60-70 years with active COVID-19.

The chain has TRBV18 and TRBJ1-2; 9 nucleotides agree with TRBD1. The CDR3 runs 13 residues. The germline gives CDR1 KGHSH, CDR2 LQKENI. V gave up 3 bases and J gave up 7 bases; unmatched junction bases: 3. CDR3 DNA sequence: TGTGCCAGCTCACCGGGACAGGGAGTTGGCTACACCTTC. The encoded protein is CASSPGQGVGYTF.

The chain uses TRBV2 and TRBJ1-2; TRBD1 matches 10 bases. The junction had 9 bases not matched to a gene; V was cut back by 4 bases and J by 4 bases. There are 16 residues in the CDR3. Germline-derived CDR1 and CDR2 are SNHLY and FYNNEI. The DNA for the CDR3 is TGTGCCAGCAGTGGGGGGTCGGGACAGGGGAGCTATGGCTACACCTTC. It specifies CASSGGSGQGSYGYTF.

The V call is TRBV6-6, the J call TRBJ2-1; 7 bases agree with TRBD1. Trimming removed 8 bases from V and 8 bases from J; junction bases left unmatched: 6. The CDR3 consists of 12 residues. The germline V gene encodes CDR1 MNHNY and CDR2 SVGAGI (reference sequence). The CDR3 region is CASGKTGHEQFF. The CDR3 DNA follows: TGTGCCAGCGGAAAGACAGGGCATGAGCAGTTCTTC.

The chain recombines TRBV27 with TRBJ1-1; D perhaps matches TRBD1 (5 bases). V lost 4 bases to trimming and J lost 6 bases, with 12 bases between them. Germline V gene data show CDR1 as MNHEY and CDR2 as SMNVEV (reference sequence). CDR3 length equals 13 residues. DNA for the CDR3: TGTGCCAGCAGTTGGGGGGTATTGGCTGAAGCTTTCTTT. This gives the protein CASSWGVLAEAFF.

The rearrangement uses TRBV5-4 and TRBJ2-2; TRBD2 agrees at 15 bases. Per the germline V gene, CDR1 is SGHNT and CDR2 is YYREEE (reference sequence). Germline trimming cut 3 bases from V and 0 bases from J; bases unmatched to any gene: 3. This CDR3 comprises 18 residues. The CDR3 spells CASSSGTSGGTNTGELFF. The CDR3 DNA reads TGTGCCAGCAGCTCCGGGACTAGCGGGGGGACGAACACCGGGGAGCTGTTTTTT.

V usage is TRBV6-5 and J usage is TRBJ1-2; 9 bases match TRBD1. The CDR3 is 15 residues long. The germline gives CDR1 MNHEY, CDR2 SVGAGI. V shed 6 bases and J 3 bases; nucleotides not matched to a gene: 8. The CDR3 here is CASRSGTGKDYGYTF. CDR3 coding DNA: TGTGCCAGCAGGTCCGGGACAGGGAAAGACTATGGCTACACCTTC.

The rearrangement uses TRBV19 and TRBJ2-4; the match to TRBD2 covers 7 bases. Germline loops: CDR1 LNHDA, CDR2 SQIVND (reference sequence). The CDR3 extends over 17 amino acids. V lost 5 bases and J lost 3; bases outside the gene matches: 13. Here the CDR3 DNA reads TGTGCCAGTAGTTCTCAGCGGGGATCTGGGGACAAAAACATTCAGTACTTC. Its protein product is CASSSQRGSGDKNIQYF. The full variable domain, its missing parts supplied by reference TRBV19 and TRBJ2-4, is DGGITQSPKYLFRKEGQNVTLSCEQNLNHDAMYWYRQDPGQGLRLIYYSQIVNDFQKGDIAEGYSVSREKKESFPLTVTSAQKNPTAFYLCASSSQRGSGDKNIQYFGAGTRLSVL.

The chain has TRBV6-5 and TRBJ1-1; unclear D gene. The V end lost 2 bases, the J end lost 2 bases, and 6 bases lay between the germline ends. From germline, CDR1 is MNHEY and CDR2 SVGAGI. The CDR3 extends over 13 amino acids. CDR3 amino acids: CASSYTENTEAFF. Written as DNA, the CDR3 is TGTGCCAGCAGTTACACAGAAAACACTGAAGCTTTCTTT.

This clone has a handful of counts. The J gene is TRBJ2-7, the V gene TRBV11-2; 8 positions agree with TRBD1. Germline values: CDR1 SGHAT, CDR2 FQNNGV. Trimming cost V 6 bases and J 1 base; bases outside gene matches: 11. The CDR3 is made up of 16 amino acids. The CDR3 protein is CASRSPGQEKSYEQYF. CDR3 nucleotides: TGTGCCAGCAGATCCCCGGGACAGGAAAAGTCCTACGAGCAGTACTTC.

This chain uses TRBV7-3 with TRBJ2-2; D perhaps matches TRBD2 (6 bases). There are 15 residues in the CDR3. From germline, CDR1 is SGHTA and CDR2 FQGTGA. V dropped 4 bases and J dropped 0 bases, with 9 bases sitting between them. The DNA of the CDR3 is TGTGCCAGCAGCTACGGGACTTCGAACACCGGGGAGCTGTTTTTT. Residues: CASSYGTSNTGELFF.

The chain recombines TRBV5-1 with TRBJ2-5; the match to TRBD1 covers 7 bases. Looked up from germline, CDR1 is SGHRS and CDR2 is YFSETQ. V lost 4 bases and J lost 0; bases outside the gene matches: 6. This CDR3 comprises 15 residues. The CDR3 DNA reads TGCGCCAGCAGCGCCCCGACAGGGAACCAAGAGACCCAGTACTTC. As protein: CASSAPTGNQETQYF.

In its sample, this clone was seen a few times. The CDR3 DNA sequence: TGTGCCAGCAGCTTGGCGGGGACTAATCAGCCCCAGCATTTT. This gives the protein CASSLAGTNQPQHF. The chain uses TRBV5-4 and TRBJ1-5, with D possibly matching TRBD1 (5 bases). CDR3 length: 14 residues. Trimming cost V 0 bases and J 4 bases, with 8 bases left between them. Germline V lookup: CDR1 SGHNT, CDR2 YYREEE (reference sequence). The full variable domain, in which reference TRBV5-4 and TRBJ1-5 provide the parts outside the CDR3, is ETGVTQSPTHLIKTRGQQVTLRCSSQSGHNTVSWYQQALGQGPQFIFQYYREEENGRGNFPPRFSGLQFPNYSSELNVNALELDDSALYLCASSLAGTNQPQHFGDGTRLSIL.

This clone has a handful of counts. This chain links TRBV12-3 or TRBV12-4 with TRBJ1-5; D not resolved. The CDR3 is 13 residues long. Trimming removed 0 bases at V and 5 bases at J, with 5 bases between. CDR3 region: CASSLAADQPQHF. CDR3 bases: TGTGCCAGCAGTTTAGCAGCCGATCAGCCCCAGCATTTT.

The V call is TRBV5-1, the J call TRBJ2-7; 11 positions match TRBD1. Germline values: CDR1 SGHRS, CDR2 YFSETQ. The CDR3 has 15 residues. With 4 bases clipped from V and 5 bases from J, the junction kept 8 bases outside the gene matches. CDR3 sequence (DNA): TGCGCCAGCAGCAGCGGACAGGGGGCATACCACGAGCAGTACTTC. It specifies CASSSGQGAYHEQYF.

The chain employs TRBV2 and TRBJ2-7, with D uncertain. Germline CDR1 reads SNHLY; CDR2 reads FYNNEI. This CDR3 spans 12 amino acids. Trimming pared 6 bases from V and 3 bases from J, leaving 9 bases between. In DNA form, the CDR3 reads TGTGCCAGCAGATTGTACAGCTACGAGCAGTACTTC. Its translation is CASRLYSYEQYF.

As to this clone: At one boundary the junction diverges from the germline segment, which might be a read error. This chain uses TRBV11-3 with TRBJ2-3; TRBD2 matches at 12 bases. In germline, CDR1 is SGHNT, CDR2 YENEEA. This CDR3 is built from 16 residues. In DNA, the CDR3 is TGTGTCAGCAGCCTCGGGACTAGCGGGTACACAGATACGCAGTATTTT. Translation: CVSSLGTSGYTDTQYF.

The chain recombines TRBV19 with TRBJ1-5; the D is unclear. V lost 5 bases and J lost 1, with 12 bases in between. CDR1 and CDR2 (germline): LNHDA, SQIVND (reference sequence). This CDR3 has 15 residues. The CDR3 sequence is CASSSTMFSNQPQHF. In DNA, the CDR3 is TGTGCCAGTAGTTCCACAATGTTCAGCAATCAGCCCCAGCATTTT.

The chain is built from TRBV7-2 and TRBJ2-1; possibly TRBD2 for D (5 bases). V was shortened by 1 base and J by 2 bases, with 12 bases between the two germline ends. The CDR3 contains 16 residues. Germline loops: CDR1 SGHTA, CDR2 FQGNSA. The chain's CDR3 is CASSLEARAAYNEQFF. Written as DNA, the CDR3 is TGTGCCAGCAGCTTAGAGGCGCGGGCGGCCTACAATGAGCAGTTCTTC.

The rearrangement uses TRBV29-1 and TRBJ2-5, with TRBD1 identical over 10 bases. Trimming cost V 1 base and J 13 bases; bases outside gene matches: 15. The germline V gene encodes CDR1 SQVTM and CDR2 ANQGSEA. This CDR3 comprises 15 residues. CDR3 DNA sequence: TGCAGCGTTGAAGTCGTTTCTGGGACAGGGGCCCACCGGTACTTC. Its translation is CSVEVVSGTGAHRYF. The full variable domain, completed using reference TRBV29-1 and TRBJ2-5, is SAVISQKPSRDICQRGTSLTIQCQVDSQVTMMFWYRQQPGQSLTLIATANQGSEATYESGFVIDKFPISRPNLTFSTLTVSNMSPEDSSIYLCSVEVVSGTGAHRYFGPGTRLLVL.